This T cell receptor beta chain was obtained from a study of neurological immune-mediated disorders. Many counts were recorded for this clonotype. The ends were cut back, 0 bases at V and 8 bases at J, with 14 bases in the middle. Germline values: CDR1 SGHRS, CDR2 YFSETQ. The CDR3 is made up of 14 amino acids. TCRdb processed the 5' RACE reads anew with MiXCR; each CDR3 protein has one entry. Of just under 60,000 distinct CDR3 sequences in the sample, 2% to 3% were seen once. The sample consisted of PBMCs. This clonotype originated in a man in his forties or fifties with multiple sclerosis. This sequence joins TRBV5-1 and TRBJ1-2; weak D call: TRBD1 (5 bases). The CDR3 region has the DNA TGCGCCAGCAGCTTGGGGGGCGGGGATCGCGGCTACACCTTC. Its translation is CASSLGGGDRGYTF.